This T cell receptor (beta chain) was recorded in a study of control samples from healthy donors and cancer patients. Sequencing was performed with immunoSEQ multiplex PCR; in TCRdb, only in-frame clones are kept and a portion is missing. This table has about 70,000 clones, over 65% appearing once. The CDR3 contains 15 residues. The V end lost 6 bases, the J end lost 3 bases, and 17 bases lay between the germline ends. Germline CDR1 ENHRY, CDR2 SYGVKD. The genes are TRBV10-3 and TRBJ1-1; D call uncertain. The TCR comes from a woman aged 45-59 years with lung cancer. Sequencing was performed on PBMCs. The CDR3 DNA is TGTGCCATCAGGACTAATCGGGCTGGGGACACTGAAGCTTTCTTT. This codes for CAIRTNRAGDTEAFF.